This T cell receptor beta chain was recorded in a study of T-cell memory formation after mild COVID-19 (dated by TCRdb to about 2021). Study-wide context: Most TCR sequence clusters were specific to one of the two donors. Longitudinal TCRalpha and TCRbeta repertoire sequencing tracked T-cell clones expanding and contracting after mild COVID-19 in two donors. Two young, previously healthy adult volunteers, one female and one male, were included in the cohort. Paper-wide results and their limitations: SARS-CoV-2 specificity was not confirmed for the second-wave clones peaking on day 37. Some responding clones were detected in pre-infection memory, suggesting pre-existing cross-reactive memory T cells joined the SARS-CoV-2 response. Only a couple of mild cases were covered by the study, and larger cohorts that include severe cases with pre-infection samples were considered necessary. Contracting CD4+ clones turned up mainly in the CM and EM memory subsets, whereas EMRA was where CD8+ clones were enriched. Clones contracting from day 15 to 85 had balanced CD4/CD8 phenotypes, while a second wave expanding from day 15 to 37 was biased towards CD4+.

Sequenced on an Illumina NovaSeq 6000. cDNA libraries for TCRalpha and TCRbeta were prepared by 5'RACE using constant-segment primers, with sample barcodes and unique molecular identifiers added. RNA was extracted from every sample with Trizol reagent. Library amplification was performed in two PCR steps, and a second sample barcode and Illumina TruSeq adapters were introduced in the second step. Sequencing of the libraries was done on an Illumina NovaSeq, producing 2 x 150 bp paired-end reads. As for the authors' bioinformatics: With migec v1.2.7, reads were demultiplexed and then collapsed into UMI-guided consensus sequences. Using mixcr v2.1.11, UMI consensuses were aligned to TRA and TRB V and J templates and then assembled into clonotypes. A clonotype was counted as expanded or contracted only when both edgeR and NoisET called the clonotype significant, with the noise models trained on biological replicates. For edgeR calls, a false discovery rate-adjusted p below 0.01 and a log2 fold-change threshold of 1 were applied. As an exploratory analysis of dynamics, PCA with hierarchical clustering was applied to max-normalized trajectories of the 1000 most abundant clonotypes. Separately sequenced CD4+ and CD8+ repertoires were used to assign a CD4 or CD8 phenotype to each responding clone. The public reads were reprocessed in TCRdb via fastp at Q25 and MiXCR, keeping in-frame beta chains. When rows share a CDR3 protein, they turn into one entry using the most common DNA and genes. The V and J calls, along with clone size, are taken from TCRdb and not from the paper's own processing. The sample includes hundreds of thousands of distinct CDR3 sequences, with around 27% observed a single time. Of the sample, around an eighth falls within the top ten clones.

Including the terminal cysteine and phenylalanine, the CDR3 comprises 14 residues. Only the CDR3 portion is preserved as DNA: 42 bases, with reading frame beginning at the first base. The V and J ends are trimmed by 1 base and 4 bases, leaving 11 bases between them. CDR1 and CDR2 are read off the germline V gene as MGHRA and YSYEKL. PBMCs were isolated by Ficoll-Paque density gradient centrifugation. This clonotype was seen only a few times. Its cognate antigen has yet to be identified. The sample holds no much larger clone one base away, and base qualities are not on file. The TCR sequence derives from an adult woman who had mild COVID-19 (a few samples of this study predate the infection). The sample titles of this study are shuffled in the database, so cell type and time point are left out; the donor was told from shared clones. Recombination joined TRBV4-1 with TRBJ2-7; no D gene is confidently identified. The source material was PBMCs or a T cell subset sorted from them (not recorded which). The CDR3 here reads CASSQVGREYEQYF. The nucleotides are TGCGCCAGCAGCCAAGTAGGCCGAGAGTACGAGCAGTACTTC.